This TCR beta chain was observed in a study of blood T cell repertoires in COVID-19. About the research overall: The United States, Italy and Spain supplied acute and convalescent COVID-19 samples. T cells, B-cell-depleted T cells, or PBMCs provided the cDNA or gDNA that served as material.

CDR3 length equals 18 residues. The V end was cut by 3 bases, the J end by 7 bases, with 22 bases between. Germline CDR1 and CDR2: MGHRA and YSYEKL. The assay was immunoSEQ multiplex PCR, and TCRdb's table has in-frame clones only and misses some. The sample carries fewer than 100,000 clones, 65% to 90% recorded once. What was sequenced was peripheral blood. This TCR derives from a man in his 60s with acute or convalescent COVID-19. This chain joins TRBV4-1 and TRBJ1-6; D gene uncertain. Here the CDR3 reads CASSHYTLPGSGNSPLHF. As DNA, the CDR3 is TGCGCCAGCAGCCACTACACCCTTCCGGGCAGCGGAAATTCACCCCTCCACTTT.